The following is a T cell receptor beta chain sequence with its context. Its matching antigen is unknown. The data are from a study of Ad26.COV2.S vaccination and SARS-CoV-2 variants. Sample treatment: roughly 19 received Ad26.COV2.S at low or high dose, single or two shots; several received placebo; per-sample allocation not given. Sampling took place 63 days after the first vaccine or placebo injection. An adult donor aged 18-55 years was enrolled in Boston. Produced via immunoSEQ multiplex PCR; TCRdb's table is partial and in-frame only. The table includes 350,000 to 450,000 clones, around 91% detected once. The CDR3 consists of 14 residues. CDR1 is MNHEY and CDR2 is SVGAGI in the germline V gene. V lost 2 bases and J lost 10, with 12 bases in between. Study results and limitations: Substantial breadth in spike-specific CD8+ and CD4+ T cell responses was reportedly seen after vaccination.

The chain recombines TRBV6-5 with TRBJ1-6; D gene uncertain. Sequencing was performed on peripheral blood, taken in a trial of Ad26.COV2.S vaccine versus placebo. The receptor was isolated from a person aged 18-60 years who received the Ad26.COV2.S COVID-19 vaccine or a placebo. DNA of the CDR3: TGTGCCAGCAGTTACGAAGGGTTACGGTCACCCCTCCACTTT. Translation gives CASSYEGLRSPLHF.